Here is one T cell receptor beta chain with its context. This clonotype has only a few counts. Its antigen remains unidentified. No quality values exist for individual bases; no much larger clone is one base distant. Trimming takes 4 bases off V and 5 bases off J; junction bases not matched to a gene: 9. The germline V gene gives CDR1 as ENHRY and CDR2 as SYGVKD. The CDR3 measures 15 amino acids from cysteine to phenylalanine. Only CDR3 DNA is held: 45 bases, read in frame from base 1. These data come from a study of regulatory T cells in long-lasting Graves disease (dated by TCRdb to the early 2020s). Study-level background: Newly diagnosed Graves' disease patients had taken antithyroid drugs for less than 3 months. A total of roughly 33 samples underwent TCR sequencing: about 13 from persistent and 20 from newly diagnosed Graves' disease patients. Persistent Graves' disease patients were compared with newly diagnosed Graves' disease patients by peripheral blood TCR sequencing and RNA sequencing. The study took place in China and was registered as a clinical trial. Study-wide conclusions, independent of this receptor: Preferential use of TRBV28, TRBJ1-2 and TRBJ2-5 was observed in persistent disease, whereas TRBV20-1 and TRBJ2-1 were favored in newly diagnosed disease. A larger number of public clonotypes was shared among persistent patients (approximately 3,000) than among newly diagnosed patients (about 990). Only peripheral blood was studied, because thyroid tissue, the primary lesion, was inaccessible. Only the TCR beta chain was sequenced and analyzed. The authors acknowledged the small sample size as a limitation that may reduce accuracy. Lower TCR Shannon entropy and fewer highly expanded clones were observed in persistent Graves' disease patients than in newly diagnosed patients, which suggested clonal expansion.

The sample's time point label is to be understood as: newly diagnosed GD, antithyroid drugs for less than 3 months. RNA was extracted from PBMCs in TRIzol for both TCR sequencing and RNA sequencing. Graves' disease was diagnosed according to American Thyroid Association guidelines. Patients were recruited from an endocrinology department in Xi'an, China. From each patient, around 9.3 milliliters of peripheral blood was collected into an EDTA anticoagulant tube. Ficoll Paque Plus density gradient separation was used to isolate PBMCs, and no further T cell sorting was performed. An Agilent 2100 Bioanalyzer and agarose gel were used to check RNA quality, while a NanoDrop 2000 measured RNA concentration. Receptors were amplified or captured by multiplex PCR. TCRdb shows the sequencer as Illumina HiSeq 4000. CDR3 regions were amplified by Arm-PCR with iRepertoire HTBI primers to construct TCR beta libraries. PCR products were gel purified before sequencing. The authors' analysis ran thus. Gene usage analysis of CDR3 amino acid clonotypes relied on the 60 or so TRBV and 14 TRBJ segments identified across samples. Filtered high-quality paired reads were merged into contigs using COPE and FqMerger. BLAST was used to align contigs to IMGT TRBV, TRBD and TRBJ reference genes, and CDR3 was defined according to IMGT. Clonotypes above 0.1% frequency were classified as highly expanded clones. Repertoire diversity was measured by Shannon entropy, and V-J evenness by the Gini coefficient. Public clonotypes were defined as clonotypes shared by more than one individual. The public sequencing data were trimmed at Q25 with fastp and processed into clonotypes with MiXCR by TCRdb, which kept only in-frame beta chains. Here each entry gathers all rows of one CDR3 protein and keeps the most common genes and DNA. The authors' filters were not applied to this entry. The sample profile shows a few hundred thousand distinct CDR3 sequences; roughly 10% of them were found once. The ten largest clones take up approximately 19% of the sample.

The same specimen was also included in a second study, on T cells in Graves' hyperthyroidism and ophthalmopathy. That second report states: Stable Graves' hyperthyroidism was defined as the absence of progression to ophthalmopathy over 18 months of follow-up. Hyperthyroidism patients were aged 18 to 65 years and newly diagnosed, with disease duration of less than 2 months. Exclusion was applied to patients with uncontrolled infections, other autoimmune diseases, pregnancy or lactation. Diagnoses were based on clinical symptoms, serum thyroxine and TRAb, thyroid ultrasound and orbital computed tomography. A first-round RT-PCR of the TCR CDR3 used the HTBI primer set with the Qiagen OneStep RT-PCR kit. Blood samples also contained most of the expanded thyroid clonotypes (frequency above 0.001), which suggests that blood repertoires may reflect thyroid immune responses. In cross-validation, a model built on a 13 V-J signature told ophthalmopathy apart from stable hyperthyroidism with less than 90% sensitivity and roughly 82% specificity, and in testing the same model reached 80%/75%. In validation, the model predicted progression to ophthalmopathy a median of about 6 months before onset, with roughly 70% sensitivity and about 75% specificity. TCR V-J signatures able to tell the groups apart were searched for in a discovery cohort of 90 to 100 patients, of whom over 40 had Graves' ophthalmopathy and some 60 had stable Graves' hyperthyroidism. Prospective prediction of ophthalmopathy was tested in an independent validation cohort of about 19 hyperthyroidism patients and 17 patients who later progressed to ophthalmopathy. For training and testing, the 100 or so patients in the discovery cohort were randomly divided in a 7:3 ratio. In addition, the study compared T-cell repertoires in thyroid tissue and in blood from five to seven Graves' hyperthyroidism patients. After blood sampling, hyperthyroidism patients were treated with methimazole at a starting dose of 30 mg daily, and ophthalmopathy patients were treated with high-dose intravenous methylprednisolone. A second multiplex PCR round built the libraries, followed by size selection and purification. The libraries were sequenced on an Illumina HiSeq2000 using paired-end 100 bp reads. Raw data were processed with SOAPnuke, discarding reads with adapters, uncalled bases, mean Phred below 15, or no exact constant-primer or identifier match. High-quality paired reads were merged using COPE v1.2.5, and each unique nucleotide sequence was defined as a clonotype. Clonotypes were aligned to IMGT TRBV, TRBD and TRBJ reference segments using MiTCR v1.1. The analysis was restricted to V-J combinations with a frequency above 0.0001, which together covered 99% to 99.2% of the repertoires. The TCS score was defined as F50 (clonal expansion) divided by E x V (chaos), with BLOSUM62-based TCRdist calculated between CDR3 peptides within each V-J. Welch's t-statistics and random forest reduced roughly 530 V-J features to about 13, which were used in a naive Bayes classifier (R e1071). No statistical method was used to set the sample size in advance, and investigators knew the group allocation. The paper reports TCR Vbeta CDR3 sequencing of over 120 peripheral blood samples: around 41 ophthalmopathy, under 85 hyperthyroidism and around 17 progressor patients.

The chain employs TRBV10-3 and TRBJ2-3; the central 7 bases match TRBD2. Sequences were derived from peripheral blood mononuclear cells (PBMCs), sampled at new diagnosis, from a patient treated with antithyroid drugs. The origin of this receptor is a woman between 18 and 29 years old with Graves disease. Donor details come from another sample of the same person, matched by shared clones. The CDR3 loop reads CAISADSGNLDTQYF. The sequenced DNA is TGTGCCATCAGTGCTGACAGCGGGAATCTAGATACGCAGTATTTT.